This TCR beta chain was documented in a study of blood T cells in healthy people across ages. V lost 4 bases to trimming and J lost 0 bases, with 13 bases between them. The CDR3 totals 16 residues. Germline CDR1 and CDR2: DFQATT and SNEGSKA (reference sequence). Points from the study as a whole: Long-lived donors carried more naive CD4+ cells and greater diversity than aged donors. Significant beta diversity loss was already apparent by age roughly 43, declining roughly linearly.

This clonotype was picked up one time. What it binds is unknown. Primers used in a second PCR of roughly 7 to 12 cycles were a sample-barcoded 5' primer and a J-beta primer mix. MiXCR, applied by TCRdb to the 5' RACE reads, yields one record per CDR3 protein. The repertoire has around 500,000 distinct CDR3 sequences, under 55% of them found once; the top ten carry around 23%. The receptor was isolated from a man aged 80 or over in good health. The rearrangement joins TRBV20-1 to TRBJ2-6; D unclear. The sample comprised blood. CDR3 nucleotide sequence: TGCAGTGCTACACTCCAGGCCCTCTCTGGGGCCAACGTCCTGACTTTC. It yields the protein CSATLQALSGANVLTF.